This entry concerns a single T cell receptor beta chain. Its antigen is undetermined. Sequenced by immunoSEQ multiplex PCR; TCRdb stores in-frame clones only, minus some. The profile covers 90,000 to 110,000 clones, with 92% appearing a single time and roughly 0.75% taken by the ten largest. The germline V gene has CDR1 MNHEY and CDR2 SVGAGI. V gave up 4 bases and J gave up 4 bases; unmatched junction bases: 7. The CDR3 extends over 15 amino acids. This sample stems from a study of siplizumab effects on memory and regulatory T cells. Points from the study as a whole: The mean Treg-derived percentage of mappable alloreactive CD4+ clones was about 70% with siplizumab compared with approximately 25% in controls.

The specimen was Tregs sorted from blood. The sequence was collected from a human donor in good health. The genes are TRBV6-5 and TRBJ2-1, with 7 bases identical to TRBD2. The CDR3: CASSLREGLYNEQFF. The CDR3 region has the DNA TGTGCCAGCAGTTTGAGGGAGGGCCTATACAATGAGCAGTTCTTC.